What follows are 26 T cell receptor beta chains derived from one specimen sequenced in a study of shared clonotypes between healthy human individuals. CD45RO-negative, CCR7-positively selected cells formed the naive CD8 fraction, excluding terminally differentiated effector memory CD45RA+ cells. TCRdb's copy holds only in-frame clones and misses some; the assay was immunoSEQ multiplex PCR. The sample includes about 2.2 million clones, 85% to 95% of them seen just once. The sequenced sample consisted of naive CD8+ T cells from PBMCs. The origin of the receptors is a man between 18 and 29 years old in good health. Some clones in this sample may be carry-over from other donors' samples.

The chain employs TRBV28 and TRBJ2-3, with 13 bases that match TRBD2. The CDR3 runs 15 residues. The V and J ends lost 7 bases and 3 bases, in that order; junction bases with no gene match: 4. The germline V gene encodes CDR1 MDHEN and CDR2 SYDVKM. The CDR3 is CASKWTSGRTDTQYF. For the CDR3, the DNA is TGTGCCAGCAAATGGACTAGCGGGAGAACAGATACGCAGTATTTT. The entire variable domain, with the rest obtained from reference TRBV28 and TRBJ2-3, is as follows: DVKVTQSSRYLVKRTGEKVFLECVQDMDHENMFWYRQDPGLGLRLIYFSYDVKMKEKGDIPEGYSVSREKKERFSLILESASTNQTSMYLCASKWTSGRTDTQYFGPGTRLTVL.

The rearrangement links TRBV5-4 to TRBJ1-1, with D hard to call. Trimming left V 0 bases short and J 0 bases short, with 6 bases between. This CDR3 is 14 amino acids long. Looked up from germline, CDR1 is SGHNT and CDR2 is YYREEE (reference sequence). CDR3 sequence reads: CASSLGFVNTEAFF. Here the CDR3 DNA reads TGTGCCAGCAGCTTGGGGTTCGTGAACACTGAAGCTTTCTTT.

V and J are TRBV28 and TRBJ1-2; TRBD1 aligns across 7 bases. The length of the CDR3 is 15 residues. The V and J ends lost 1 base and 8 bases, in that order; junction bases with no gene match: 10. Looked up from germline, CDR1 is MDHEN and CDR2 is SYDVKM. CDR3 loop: CASSLLGGDRTGYTF. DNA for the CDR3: TGTGCCAGCAGTTTATTAGGGGGGGACAGAACCGGCTACACCTTC.

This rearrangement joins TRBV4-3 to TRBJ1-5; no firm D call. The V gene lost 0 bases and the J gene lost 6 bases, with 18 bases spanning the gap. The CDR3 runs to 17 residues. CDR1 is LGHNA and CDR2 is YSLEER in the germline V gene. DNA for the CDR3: TGCGCCAGCAGCCAAGATGTATCCGGGTCATACGCTCAGCCCCAGCATTTT. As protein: CASSQDVSGSYAQPQHF.

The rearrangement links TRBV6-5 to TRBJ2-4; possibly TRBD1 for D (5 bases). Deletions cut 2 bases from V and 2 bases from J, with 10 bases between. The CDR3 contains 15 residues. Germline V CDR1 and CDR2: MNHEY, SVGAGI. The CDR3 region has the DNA TGTGCCAGCAGTTACGGACACGGTACCAAAAACATTCAGTACTTC. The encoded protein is CASSYGHGTKNIQYF.

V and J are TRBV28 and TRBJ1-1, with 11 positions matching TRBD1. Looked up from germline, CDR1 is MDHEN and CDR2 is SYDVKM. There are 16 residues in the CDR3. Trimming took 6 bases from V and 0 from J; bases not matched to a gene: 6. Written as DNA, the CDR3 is TGTGCCAGCAGCAGGACAGGGGGCGGCTTGAACACTGAAGCTTTCTTT. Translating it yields CASSRTGGGLNTEAFF.

The DNA for the CDR3 is TGTGCCAGCAGTCAATACTTGACAGGTGAAGCTTTCTTT. It translates to CASSQYLTGEAFF. V usage is TRBV27 and J usage is TRBJ1-1; D might be TRBD1 (6 bases). Germline V lookup: CDR1 MNHEY, CDR2 SMNVEV (reference sequence). CDR3 length equals 13 residues. The V gene lost 5 bases and the J gene lost 7 bases, with 14 bases spanning the gap.

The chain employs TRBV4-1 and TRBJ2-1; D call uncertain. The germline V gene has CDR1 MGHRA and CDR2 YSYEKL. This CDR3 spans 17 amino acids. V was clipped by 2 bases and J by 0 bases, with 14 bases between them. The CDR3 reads CASSQIGTSSSYNEQFF. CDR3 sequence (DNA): TGCGCCAGCAGCCAAATAGGTACGTCAAGCTCCTACAATGAGCAGTTCTTC.

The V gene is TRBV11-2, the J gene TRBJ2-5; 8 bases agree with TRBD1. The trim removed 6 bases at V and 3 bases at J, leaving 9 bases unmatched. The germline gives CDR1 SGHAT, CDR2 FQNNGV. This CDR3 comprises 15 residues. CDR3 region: CASRPNRGSKETQYF. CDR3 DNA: TGTGCCAGCAGACCCAACAGGGGGTCAAAAGAGACCCAGTACTTC.

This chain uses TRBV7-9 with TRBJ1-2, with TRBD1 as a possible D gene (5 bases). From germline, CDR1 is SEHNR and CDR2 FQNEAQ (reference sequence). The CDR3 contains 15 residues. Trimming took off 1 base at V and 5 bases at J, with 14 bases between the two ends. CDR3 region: CASSLGSQGRYGYTF. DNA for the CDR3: TGTGCCAGCAGCTTAGGCAGCCAGGGAAGGTATGGCTACACCTTC.

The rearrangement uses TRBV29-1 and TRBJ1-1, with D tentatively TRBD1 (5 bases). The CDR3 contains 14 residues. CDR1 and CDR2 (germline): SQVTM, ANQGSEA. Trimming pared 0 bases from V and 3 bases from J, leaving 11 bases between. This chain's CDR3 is CSVEDLGTDTEAFF. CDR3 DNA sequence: TGCAGCGTTGAAGATCTAGGGACCGACACTGAAGCTTTCTTT.

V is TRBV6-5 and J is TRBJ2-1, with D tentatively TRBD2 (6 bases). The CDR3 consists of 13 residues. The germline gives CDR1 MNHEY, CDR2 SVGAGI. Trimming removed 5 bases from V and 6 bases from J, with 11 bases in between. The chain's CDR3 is CASSPGGGNEQFF. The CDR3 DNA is TGTGCCAGCAGTCCCGGGGGTGGCAATGAGCAGTTCTTC.

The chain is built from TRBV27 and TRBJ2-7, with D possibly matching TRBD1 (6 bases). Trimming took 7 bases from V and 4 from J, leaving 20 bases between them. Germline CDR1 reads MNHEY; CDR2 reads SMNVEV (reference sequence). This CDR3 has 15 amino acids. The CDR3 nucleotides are TGTGCCAGCAAAGGGGGAAACGGGCCGAAATACGAGCAGTACTTC. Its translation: CASKGGNGPKYEQYF.

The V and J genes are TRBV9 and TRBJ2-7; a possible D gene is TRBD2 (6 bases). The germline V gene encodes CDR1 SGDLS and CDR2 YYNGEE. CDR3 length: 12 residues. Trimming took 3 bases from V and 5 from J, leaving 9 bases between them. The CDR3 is CASSGRANEQYF. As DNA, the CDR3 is TGTGCCAGCAGCGGGAGGGCCAACGAGCAGTACTTC.

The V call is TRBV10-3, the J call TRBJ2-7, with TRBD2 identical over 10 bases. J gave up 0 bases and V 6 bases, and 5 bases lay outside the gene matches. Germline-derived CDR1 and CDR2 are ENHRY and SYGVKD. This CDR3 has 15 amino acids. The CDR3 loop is CAIRRTSGSSYEQYF. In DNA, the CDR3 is TGTGCCATCAGGAGGACTAGCGGAAGCTCCTACGAGCAGTACTTC.

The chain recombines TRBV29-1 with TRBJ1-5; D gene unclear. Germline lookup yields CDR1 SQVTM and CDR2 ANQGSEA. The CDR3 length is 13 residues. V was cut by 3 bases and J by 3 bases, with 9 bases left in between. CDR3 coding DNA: TGCAGCGTTGACGGAGGTTACAATCAGCCCCAGCATTTT. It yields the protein CSVDGGYNQPQHF. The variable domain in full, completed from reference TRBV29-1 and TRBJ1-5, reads SAVISQKPSRDICQRGTSLTIQCQVDSQVTMMFWYRQQPGQSLTLIATANQGSEATYESGFVIDKFPISRPNLTFSTLTVSNMSPEDSSIYLCSVDGGYNQPQHFGDGTRLSIL.

DNA of the CDR3: TGTGCCACGACAGGGGAAGGCACAGATACGCAGTATTTT. The encoded protein is CATTGEGTDTQYF. V usage is TRBV10-3 and J usage is TRBJ2-3; 8 bases fit TRBD1. Germline CDR1 reads ENHRY; CDR2 reads SYGVKD. Trimming removed 10 bases from V and 1 base from J; junction bases left unmatched: 4. This CDR3 is 13 amino acids long.

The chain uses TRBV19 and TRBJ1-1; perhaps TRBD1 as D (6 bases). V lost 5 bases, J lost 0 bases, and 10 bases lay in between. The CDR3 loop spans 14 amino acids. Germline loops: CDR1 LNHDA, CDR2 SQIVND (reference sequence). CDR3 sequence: CASSLGAMNTEAFF. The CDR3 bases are TGTGCCAGTAGTTTGGGGGCTATGAACACTGAAGCTTTCTTT. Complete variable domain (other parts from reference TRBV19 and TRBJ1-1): DGGITQSPKYLFRKEGQNVTLSCEQNLNHDAMYWYRQDPGQGLRLIYYSQIVNDFQKGDIAEGYSVSREKKESFPLTVTSAQKNPTAFYLCASSLGAMNTEAFFGQGTRLTVV.

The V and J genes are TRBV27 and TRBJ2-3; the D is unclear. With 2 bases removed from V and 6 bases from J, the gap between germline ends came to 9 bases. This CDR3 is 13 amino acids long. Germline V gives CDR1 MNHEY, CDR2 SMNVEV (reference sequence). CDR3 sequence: CASSLAVRDTQYF. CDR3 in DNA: TGTGCCAGCAGTTTAGCGGTTCGCGATACGCAGTATTTT.

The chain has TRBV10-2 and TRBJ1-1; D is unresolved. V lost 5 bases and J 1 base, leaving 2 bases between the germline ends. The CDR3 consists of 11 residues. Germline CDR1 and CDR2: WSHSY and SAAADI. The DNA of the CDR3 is TGCGCCAGCAGTCCGAACACTGAAGCTTTCTTT. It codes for CASSPNTEAFF.

This chain's CDR3 is CASSGGGDEGTEAFF. In nucleotides, the CDR3 is TGTGCCAGCAGCGGTGGAGGGGATGAAGGCACTGAAGCTTTCTTT. The rearrangement joins TRBV9 to TRBJ1-1, with D possibly matching TRBD1 (5 bases). Germline V gene data show CDR1 as SGDLS and CDR2 as YYNGEE. Trimming pared 3 bases from V and 4 bases from J, leaving 16 bases between. The CDR3 runs 15 residues.

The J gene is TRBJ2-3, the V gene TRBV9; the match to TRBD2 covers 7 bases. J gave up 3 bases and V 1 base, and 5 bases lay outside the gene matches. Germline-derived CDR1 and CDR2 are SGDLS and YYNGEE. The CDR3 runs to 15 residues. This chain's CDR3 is CASSVRGGMTDTQYF. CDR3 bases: TGTGCCAGCAGCGTACGCGGGGGTATGACAGATACGCAGTATTTT.

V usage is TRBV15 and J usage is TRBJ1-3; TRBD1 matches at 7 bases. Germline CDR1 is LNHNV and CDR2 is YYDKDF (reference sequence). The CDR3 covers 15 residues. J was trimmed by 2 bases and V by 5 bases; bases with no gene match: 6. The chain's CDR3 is CATSLDRVAGNTIYF. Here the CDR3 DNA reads TGTGCCACCAGCCTAGACAGGGTAGCTGGAAACACCATATATTTT.

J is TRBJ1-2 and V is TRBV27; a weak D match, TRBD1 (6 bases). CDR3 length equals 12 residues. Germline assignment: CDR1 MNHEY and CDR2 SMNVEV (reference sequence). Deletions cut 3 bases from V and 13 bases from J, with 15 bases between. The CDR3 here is CASSFGGGDCTF. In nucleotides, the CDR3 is TGTGCCAGCAGTTTCGGGGGGGGCGATTGCACCTTC.

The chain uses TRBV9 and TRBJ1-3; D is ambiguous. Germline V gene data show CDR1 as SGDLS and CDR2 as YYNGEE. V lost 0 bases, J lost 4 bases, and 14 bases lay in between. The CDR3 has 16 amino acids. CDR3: CASSVVGSLLGNTIYF. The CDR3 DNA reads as TGTGCCAGCAGCGTAGTAGGGTCGCTATTAGGAAACACCATATATTTT.

CDR3 in DNA: TGTGCCAGCAGCCACCTGAGTGGTGAGCAGTTCTTC. This sequence encodes CASSHLSGEQFF. This chain connects TRBV7-9 to TRBJ2-1; D unresolved. The V end lost 5 bases, the J end lost 9 bases, and 11 bases lay between the germline ends. Per the germline V gene, CDR1 is SEHNR and CDR2 is FQNEAQ (reference sequence). The CDR3 runs 12 residues.